This T cell receptor beta chain was identified during a study of T cells in localized non-small cell lung cancer (dated by TCRdb to about 2020). Looking at the study overall: Comparing tumors with uninvolved tumor-adjacent lungs, the study looked at the T cell repertoires of approximately 240 patients with early-stage NSCLC. The cohort consisted of roughly 240 treatment-naive NSCLC patients whose localized lung tumors had been resected. A mean age of approximately 66 years was recorded for the NSCLC patients, of whom 120 to 150 were male and 90 to 110 were female. Overall results and qualifications from the work: Of the top 100 tumor clones, a median of roughly 56 were detected in paired uninvolved adjacent lung; some 28 were also among that lung's top 100. The highest T cell clonality was observed in uninvolved tumor-adjacent lung, where clonality exceeded that of tumor, suggesting that antigenic responses were more focused in uninvolved tumor-adjacent lung. Because the study design was exploratory, TCR variables were selected using unadjusted p-values without false-discovery rate correction. Higher T cell density in blood was associated with longer overall survival, whereas higher clonality in adjacent lung was associated with shorter survival. Because multi-region tumor sequencing was not performed, intratumor heterogeneity could not be ruled out.

TCR beta CDR3 regions were sequenced from DNA using the immunoSEQ Assay. Per the authors' processing: T cell density was computed as TCR beta template counts normalized to usable DNA estimated by amplifying housekeeping genes. Using the preseqR package, richness was estimated by extrapolating to 120,000 templates for tissue samples and 400,000 templates for PBMC samples. Clonality was defined as one minus Pielou's evenness. To identify tissue-enriched TCRs, differential abundance testing was run on productive amino-acid clonotypes with a minimum total count of 5 and an alpha of 0.1. The Jaccard Index and the Morisita Overlap Index were used to quantify repertoire overlap between compartments. TCR beta CDR3s were clustered by GLIPH together with public tetramer-defined viral CDR3s, and at least three viral sequences plus V-gene enrichment were required for viral motifs. As stored in TCRdb, this immuneACCESS dataset retains in-frame rearrangements with V and J assigned. A fraction of the clones does not appear; measured against another copy, unresolved V genes explain less than half of the discrepancy, and the remainder lacks a known reason. V and J calls and clone size follow that table, whereas D and trimming were derived from the DNA. The sample contains under 4,500 clones, 20% to 25% of them found a single time. Clones ranked in the top ten supply around 25% of the sample.

At diagnosis, tumor, uninvolved tumor-adjacent lung and peripheral blood were collected and then preserved as a mix of FFPE and fresh-frozen material. From V the trimming removes 3 bases and from J it removes 4 bases, while the gene matches leave 3 bases of the junction unaccounted for. Measured from the cysteine to the phenylalanine, the CDR3 is 16 residues long. The DNA shown is the 48-base CDR3, in frame from base 1. From the germline V gene, CDR1 is SGHNT and CDR2 is YENEEA. The sample holds many counts of this clone. Its antigen remains undetermined. No much larger clone is present one base from it, and per-base qualities are unavailable.

This sequence uses TRBV11-3 and TRBJ1-6, with TRBD1 matching 10 junction bases. The source material was lung tumor tissue, sampled before any cancer treatment. This clonotype was obtained from a woman aged 35-70 years with stage I lung adenocarcinoma. The CDR3 in this case is CASSLGQGFYNSPLHF. The bases are TGTGCCAGCAGCTTGGGACAGGGGTTTTATAATTCACCCCTCCACTTT.